There are a few counts of the clone carrying this T cell receptor (beta chain). These data originate in a study of blood T cell repertoires in COVID-19. Study as a whole: T cells, B-cell-depleted T cells, or PBMCs supplied cDNA or gDNA.

How the authors handled the data: Reference gene primer amplification gave estimated nucleated cell counts. The table came from immunoSEQ multiplex PCR; TCRdb's copy has only in-frame clones and leaves some out. That table is the source of V, J and clone size, and D and trimming were worked out from the DNA. In the table there are over 200,000 clones, 75% to 90% of which are singletons. The CDR3 length is 16 residues. V lost 5 bases to trimming and J lost 0 bases; unmatched junction nucleotides: 5. The germline gives CDR1 MNHEY, CDR2 SMNVEV (reference sequence). Everyone who took part was roughly 18 to 89 years old, and they came from some 23 US areas. Symptom resolution, clearance, or two negative PCRs marked the recovered donors of Cohort 3.

The chain uses TRBV27 and TRBJ2-2, with 8 bases aligning to TRBD2. This clonotype originated in a woman in her 50s who had recovered from COVID-19. The material sequenced was PBMCs or T cells enriched from blood (not recorded which). The chain's CDR3 is CASSLKGLANTGELFF. The CDR3 region has the DNA TGTGCCAGCAGTCTCAAGGGACTAGCGAACACCGGGGAGCTGTTTTTT.